The 27 T cell receptor beta chains in this list originate from one sample, sequenced in a study of CD8+CD57+ T cells in acquired aplastic anemia. Genomic DNA acted as the template from which TCR beta VDJ combination and CDR3 sequence profiling were carried out. TCRdb called the reads again in MiXCR, with one record for every CDR3 protein. The sample lists some 170,000 distinct CDR3 sequences, roughly 43% occurring once. Patients chosen for sequencing had CD8+CD57+ cells that had expanded, as shown by flow cytometry. Sequencing was performed on sorted CD4+, CD8+, or CD8+CD57+ T cells (not recorded which) from PBMCs. The origin of the receptors is a human donor with aplastic anemia.

This rearrangement joins TRBV9 to TRBJ1-6, with 11 bases matching TRBD1. J was trimmed by 8 bases and V by 0 bases; bases with no gene match: 4. Per germline, CDR1 SGDLS and CDR2 YYNGEE. The CDR3 extends over 16 amino acids. CDR3 sequence reads: CASSVATGQGDSPLHF. The CDR3 nucleotides read TGTGCCAGCAGCGTAGCTACGGGACAGGGGGATTCACCCCTCCACTTT.

This clonotype has ten or more counts. The V call is TRBV7-9, the J call TRBJ2-6; the match to TRBD1 covers 11 bases. Germline values: CDR1 SEHNR, CDR2 FQNEAQ (reference sequence). The V segment lost 4 bases and the J segment 0 bases; nucleotides outside the gene matches: 2. CDR3 length equals 17 residues. The CDR3 region has the DNA TGTGCCAGCAGCTGGGACAGGGGGGGCTCTGGGGCCAACGTCCTGACTTTC. It yields the protein CASSWDRGGSGANVLTF.

The J gene is TRBJ1-1, the V gene TRBV14; D uncertain. This CDR3 is 12 amino acids long. CDR1 and CDR2 (germline): SGHDN, FVKESK. The V gene lost 8 bases and the J gene lost 6 bases, with 13 bases spanning the gap. The CDR3 region has the DNA TGTGCCAGCGGCTTTCTGGGAGCTGAAGCTTTCTTT. This encodes CASGFLGAEAFF.

This clonotype was detected many times. The J gene is TRBJ2-1, the V gene TRBV11-1; 11 bases agree with TRBD2. V lost 1 base and J lost 5; bases outside the gene matches: 10. The CDR3 loop spans 18 amino acids. Germline-derived CDR1 and CDR2 are SGHAT and FQDESV (reference sequence). The CDR3: CASSLVSGGANSHNEQFF. CDR3 in DNA: TGTGCCAGCAGCTTAGTTAGCGGGGGGGCCAACTCTCACAATGAGCAGTTCTTC.

As for this clonotype: No conserved phenylalanine or tryptophan ends this CDR3, so it is likely a read error. V and J are TRBV19 and TRBJ2-7; no reliable D call. The length of the CDR3 is 16 residues. Per germline, CDR1 LNHDA and CDR2 SQIVND (reference sequence). Trimming took 2 bases from V and 6 from J, leaving 20 bases between them. CDR3 region: CASSIRIAVAFSEQYS. CDR3 DNA: TGTGCCAGTAGTATACGGATTGCGGTAGCCTTCTCCGAGCAGTACTCC.

This clonotype was counted many times. The chain couples TRBV7-6 to TRBJ2-3; 9 nucleotides align to TRBD2. Unmatched junction bases numbered 3, after V lost 5 bases and J lost 0 bases. The germline V gene encodes CDR1 SGHVS and CDR2 FNYEAQ. The CDR3 runs to 15 residues. DNA for the CDR3: TGTGCCAGCAGCCCTAGCGGGGCAAGCACAGATACGCAGTATTTT. Protein product: CASSPSGASTDTQYF.

There are many counts of this clonotype. V gene TRBV5-6 combines with J gene TRBJ1-4; no definite D call. Germline V gene sequence: CDR1 SGHDT, CDR2 YYEEEE. CDR3 length: 14 amino acids. V gave up 2 bases and J gave up 2 bases, with 7 bases separating them. The CDR3 nucleotides read TGTGCCAGCAGCTTCTCCGGGACTAATGAAAAACTGTTTTTT. Translating it yields CASSFSGTNEKLFF.

In this sample, this clonotype turned up many times. V gene TRBV4-1 combines with J gene TRBJ1-1; D not certain. V was cut by 1 base and J by 0 bases, with 6 bases left in between. The germline V gene has CDR1 MGHRA and CDR2 YSYEKL. This CDR3 contains 14 residues. The CDR3 region has the DNA TGCGCCAGCAGCCAAGTTTTAATGAACACTGAAGCTTTCTTT. Its translation is CASSQVLMNTEAFF.

This clonotype was counted between two and nine times. The chain couples TRBV19 to TRBJ1-5, with a weak D call TRBD1 (5 bases). The V and J ends lost 6 bases and 6 bases respectively, with 9 bases between them. Germline loops: CDR1 LNHDA, CDR2 SQIVND (reference sequence). The CDR3 has 12 residues. The CDR3 DNA sequence: TGTGCCAGTAGCTGGGGGGGTCAGCCCCAGCATTTT. The encoded protein is CASSWGGQPQHF.

This clonotype turned up a few times. The rearrangement uses TRBV10-3 and TRBJ1-5; no definite D call. Germline assignment: CDR1 ENHRY and CDR2 SYGVKD. V shed 3 bases and J shed 7 bases, with 10 bases lying between them. The CDR3 totals 13 residues. The CDR3 loop is CAISDGDNQPQHF. As DNA, the CDR3 is TGTGCCATCAGTGATGGAGACAACCAGCCCCAGCATTTT.

This clonotype appeared a single time. Sequence at one end of the junction differs from germline and may be a read error. The chain employs TRBV20-1 and TRBJ2-7; 7 bases fit TRBD2. Germline V lookup: CDR1 DFQATT, CDR2 SNEGSKA (reference sequence). The CDR3 is made up of 12 amino acids. CDR3 sequence: CSTSAPSYEQYF. In DNA form, the CDR3 reads TGCAGTACTAGCGCACCCTCCTACGAGCAGTACTTC.

V and J are TRBV19 and TRBJ2-7; a possible D gene is TRBD1 (5 bases). CDR1 is LNHDA and CDR2 is SQIVND in the germline V gene (reference sequence). This CDR3 spans 13 amino acids. The V end lost 4 bases, the J end lost 2 bases, and 9 bases lay between the germline ends. Here the CDR3 DNA reads TGTGCCAGTAGTACTGCAGGGACCTACGAGCAGTACTTC. Translating gives CASSTAGTYEQYF.

Note on this clonotype: One end of the junction does not line up with germline, which may come from a read error. CDR3 amino acids: CASSNTGTQPRHF. The CDR3 region has the DNA TGTGCCAGCAGCAATACAGGGACTCAGCCCCGGCATTTT. The genes are TRBV7-9 and TRBJ1-5; tentative D call: TRBD1 (6 bases). The CDR3 is 13 amino acids. From germline, CDR1 is SEHNR and CDR2 FQNEAQ (reference sequence).

The rearrangement joins TRBV6-2 or TRBV6-3 to TRBJ2-7; TRBD1 aligns across 7 bases. Per the germline V gene, CDR1 is MNHEY and CDR2 is SVGEGT. The CDR3 contains 15 residues. V shed 5 bases, J shed 0 bases, and the junction held 7 bases outside the gene matches. The CDR3 is CASSVDRSSSYEQYF. CDR3 bases: TGTGCCAGCAGTGTGGACAGGTCTTCCTCCTACGAGCAGTACTTC.

This clonotype was recorded at least ten times. The V gene is TRBV19, the J gene TRBJ1-2; D may be TRBD1 (6 bases). Trimming left V 7 bases short and J 2 bases short, with 17 bases between. The length of the CDR3 is 15 residues. CDR1 is LNHDA and CDR2 is SQIVND in the germline V gene (reference sequence). CDR3 amino acids: CASTTDPRGNYGYTF. The CDR3 DNA reads as TGTGCCAGTACCACCGACCCCAGGGGAAACTATGGCTACACCTTC.

The CDR3 region is CSVEGRDGYTF. The CDR3 coding sequence is TGCAGCGTTGAGGGACGCGATGGCTACACCTTC. This chain uses TRBV29-1 with TRBJ1-2; D is possibly TRBD1 (5 bases). The CDR3 runs to 11 residues. Trimming took off 3 bases at V and 6 bases at J, with 8 bases between the two ends. Germline CDR1 reads SQVTM; CDR2 reads ANQGSEA. Filled out from reference TRBV29-1 and TRBJ1-2, the complete variable domain reads SAVISQKPSRDICQRGTSLTIQCQVDSQVTMMFWYRQQPGQSLTLIATANQGSEATYESGFVIDKFPISRPNLTFSTLTVSNMSPEDSSIYLCSVEGRDGYTFGSGTRLTVV.

Note on this clonotype: The limits of the CDR3 on the DNA are not certain, so only TCRdb's listed CDR3 is given. The rearrangement uses TRBV15 and TRBJ2-7; the table's TRBD1 call for D was not verified on the DNA. The CDR3 length is 14 residues, termini included. Germline CDR1 and CDR2: LNHNV and YYDKDF (reference sequence). The CDR3: CATSRVGAGTVEYF.

The CDR3 bases are TGCAGCGTTGATTTGTCCAGCGAGACCCAGTACTTC. It yields the protein CSVDLSSETQYF. The genes are TRBV29-1 and TRBJ2-5; unclear D gene. The CDR3 runs to 12 residues. The V end lost 3 bases, the J end lost 5 bases, and 10 bases lay between the germline ends. Germline V gene sequence: CDR1 SQVTM, CDR2 ANQGSEA.

The sample holds many counts of this clonotype. This sequence joins TRBV20-1 and TRBJ2-5, with TRBD2 identical over 7 bases. Germline CDR1 is DFQATT and CDR2 is SNEGSKA (reference sequence). V lost 5 bases and J lost 5; bases outside the gene matches: 8. The CDR3 length is 13 residues. For the CDR3, the DNA is TGCAGTGCTGGTAGACTAGCCGCGGAGACCCAGTACTTC. Its translation is CSAGRLAAETQYF.

This clonotype was counted only a few times. V usage is TRBV2 and J usage is TRBJ2-3, with TRBD2 matching 9 bases. The CDR3 is 15 residues long. CDR1 and CDR2 from the germline V gene are SNHLY and FYNNEI. J gave up 4 bases and V 7 bases, and 9 bases lay outside the gene matches. The CDR3 protein is CASKTGGGAADTQYF. The CDR3 region has the DNA TGTGCCAGCAAGACTGGCGGGGGGGCGGCAGATACGCAGTATTTT.

This clonotype appeared many times. The chain couples TRBV11-2 to TRBJ2-7; D may be TRBD1 (6 bases). Germline V lookup: CDR1 SGHAT, CDR2 FQNNGV. V was cut by 4 bases and J by 5 bases, with 18 bases left in between. The CDR3 has 15 residues. CDR3: CASSSTPSGVHEQYF. CDR3 in DNA: TGTGCCAGCAGCTCCACCCCCTCAGGGGTCCACGAGCAGTACTTC.

A few counts support this clonotype. The chain uses TRBV10-3 and TRBJ1-2; 11 bases fit TRBD1. The V gene's germline CDR1 is ENHRY and CDR2 SYGVKD. This CDR3 spans 16 amino acids. The J segment lost 4 bases and the V segment lost 4 bases, leaving 8 bases of the junction unmatched. The CDR3 sequence: CAISAPRGTGGYGYTF. The CDR3 region has the DNA TGTGCCATCAGTGCCCCACGGGGGACAGGGGGCTATGGCTACACCTTC.

At least ten counts were recorded for this clonotype. The J gene is TRBJ1-5, the V gene TRBV12-3 or TRBV12-4; no reliable D call. CDR3 length: 15 residues. V shed 6 bases and J shed 1 base, with 13 bases lying between them. The CDR3 coding sequence is TGTGCCAGCAGCCTATCCCACGGGAGCAATCAGCCCCAGCATTTT. Its protein is CASSLSHGSNQPQHF.

As regards this clonotype: This clone may be a read error of a much larger clone one base away. The chain couples TRBV11-3 to TRBJ2-2, with D maybe TRBD2 (5 bases). From germline, CDR1 is SGHNT and CDR2 YENEEA. The CDR3 has 15 residues. The CDR3 DNA follows: TGTGCCAGCAGCTTAGATCTCGTGGGAAACGGGGAGCTGGTTTTT. Its protein is CASSLDLVGNGELVF.

This clonotype was seen many times. The V and J genes are TRBV6-4 and TRBJ2-2; perhaps TRBD2 as D (5 bases). The CDR3 runs 14 residues. CDR1 MRHNA and CDR2 SNTAGT come from the germline V gene. Trimming pared 4 bases from V and 4 bases from J, leaving 10 bases between. This CDR3 reads CASSGQLATGELFF. The CDR3 nucleotides are TGTGCCAGCAGTGGGCAGCTAGCCACCGGGGAGCTGTTTTTT.

The V call is TRBV24-1, the J call TRBJ1-4; D perhaps matches TRBD1 (5 bases). The CDR3 consists of 14 residues. Germline lookup yields CDR1 KGHDR and CDR2 SFDVKD. V was pared by 6 bases and J by 6 bases, with 13 bases between. The CDR3 here is CATSPSGGHEKLFF. DNA of the CDR3: TGTGCCACCAGTCCTAGCGGGGGACATGAAAAACTGTTTTTT.

Ten or more counts support this clonotype. J is TRBJ1-2 and V is TRBV12-3 or TRBV12-4, with D hard to call. The CDR3 contains 11 residues. Trimming shortened V by 4 bases and J by 4 bases, and 4 bases separated the two germline ends. Written as DNA, the CDR3 is TGTGCCAGCAGTTCCGGCTATGGCTACACCTTC. Amino acids: CASSSGYGYTF.